Presented here are 31 T cell receptor beta chains from one specimen sequenced in a study of blood T cells in healthy people across ages. A sample-barcoded 5' primer and a J-beta primer mix were used in a second PCR of roughly 7 to 11 cycles. TCRdb reanalysed the 5' RACE reads using MiXCR and keeps one entry per CDR3 protein. Of about 900,000 distinct CDR3 sequences listed, around 48% are singletons. The specimen was blood. These receptor sequences come from a young man in good health.

This sequence joins TRBV29-1 and TRBJ1-5; D is perhaps TRBD1 (6 bases). The CDR3 runs 13 residues. The germline V gene has CDR1 SQVTM and CDR2 ANQGSEA. Trimming removed 3 bases at V and 3 bases at J, with 9 bases between. CDR3 protein: CSVEGAPNQPQHF. The CDR3 DNA reads as TGCAGCGTTGAGGGGGCCCCCAATCAGCCCCAGCATTTT.

This clonotype has ten or more counts. The chain employs TRBV11-3 and TRBJ2-5, with 8 positions matching TRBD1. With V trimmed by 5 bases and J by 11 bases, 19 bases remained unmatched. This CDR3 region has 16 residues. CDR1 and CDR2 from the germline V gene are SGHNT and YENEEA. In DNA form, the CDR3 reads TGTGCCAGCAGCCCCGGTTTCCGGGACAGGAGAGGGGAGCAGTACTTC. Encoded protein: CASSPGFRDRRGEQYF.

This clonotype was observed a handful of times. V and J are TRBV7-2 and TRBJ2-1, with TRBD1 matching over 11 bases. From germline, CDR1 is SGHTA and CDR2 FQGNSA. The CDR3 totals 13 residues. The ends lost 4 bases at V and 9 bases at J; junction bases unmatched: 2. CDR3 residues: CASSSDRGLEQFF. The CDR3 DNA reads as TGTGCCAGCAGCTCGGACAGGGGGCTTGAGCAGTTCTTC.

This chain joins TRBV20-1 and TRBJ2-7; 12 bases align to TRBD2. Germline trimming cut 6 bases from V and 4 bases from J; bases unmatched to any gene: 7. The germline V gene encodes CDR1 DFQATT and CDR2 SNEGSKA (reference sequence). The CDR3 is 14 amino acids. The CDR3 sequence is CSAPSSGGVYEQYF. CDR3 in DNA: TGCAGTGCCCCGTCTAGCGGGGGGGTGTACGAGCAGTACTTC.

This clonotype came up once. The chain uses TRBV12-3 or TRBV12-4 and TRBJ2-1, with D maybe TRBD2 (5 bases). The CDR3 sequence is 16 residues long. V lost 2 bases and J 0 bases, leaving 11 bases between the germline ends. The CDR3 DNA sequence: TGTGCCAGCAGTTTAAGCGGAGCGGCCTCCTACAATGAGCAGTTCTTC. Translation gives CASSLSGAASYNEQFF.

Comments on this clonotype: The DNA is left out, because the CDR3 cannot be placed on it with certainty; the CDR3 is given as TCRdb lists it. The CDR3 loop reads CSVKDRANYGCTF. V is TRBV29-1 and J is TRBJ1-2; the table's D call TRBD1 went unverified against the DNA. The CDR3 length equals 13 residues, ends included. The V gene's germline CDR1 is SQVTM and CDR2 ANQGSEA.

Regarding this clonotype: The junction does not match germline at one end; this may be a read error. The chain employs TRBV4-3 and TRBJ1-6; D unclear. The CDR3 covers 18 residues. Looked up from germline, CDR1 is LGHNA and CDR2 is YSLEER. CDR3 DNA: TGCGCCAGCGGCCAAGACCTTCGGACGAGACACAAAGGTTCACCCCTCCACTTT. Protein: CASGQDLRTRHKGSPLHF.

This chain links TRBV11-2 with TRBJ1-5; D is possibly TRBD1 (5 bases). The germline V gene encodes CDR1 SGHAT and CDR2 FQNNGV. The germline V and J ends were trimmed by 4 bases and 5 bases, with 15 bases remaining between them. There are 15 residues in the CDR3. CDR3 DNA: TGTGCCAGCAGCTCGCAGGGAGGAGGGCATCAGCCCCAGCATTTT. This translates into CASSSQGGGHQPQHF.

This chain links TRBV7-6 with TRBJ1-1; D might be TRBD1 (5 bases). Germline V gene lookup returns CDR1 SGHVS and CDR2 FNYEAQ. The CDR3 totals 15 residues. Trimming cost V 0 bases and J 1 base, with 9 bases left between them. CDR3 DNA: TGTGCCAGCAGCTTAGCGGTGGGGGAGAACACTGAAGCTTTCTTT. Its translation is CASSLAVGENTEAFF.

The rearrangement joins TRBV5-1 to TRBJ2-3; 7 bases map to TRBD2. V was pared by 3 bases and J by 0 bases, with 7 bases of the junction left unmatched. The CDR3 totals 16 residues. Germline lookup yields CDR1 SGHRS and CDR2 YFSETQ. For the CDR3, the DNA is TGCGCCAGCAGCTCCACTAGCGCCCTTAGCACAGATACGCAGTATTTT. It codes for CASSSTSALSTDTQYF.

This clonotype was observed a single time. The chain employs TRBV5-1 and TRBJ2-1; D might be TRBD1 (6 bases). This CDR3 comprises 14 residues. V was clipped by 4 bases and J by 5 bases, with 13 bases between them. Germline CDR1 reads SGHRS; CDR2 reads YFSETQ. CDR3 sequence reads: CASSPTDRNNEQFF. The DNA for the CDR3 is TGCGCCAGCAGCCCTACTGACAGGAACAATGAGCAGTTCTTC.

The chain employs TRBV3-1 and TRBJ2-4; D is unresolved. Trimming left V 0 bases short and J 4 bases short, with 7 bases between. Looked up from germline, CDR1 is LGHDT and CDR2 is YNNKEL (reference sequence). The CDR3 is 14 amino acids. The CDR3: CASSQDLRKNIQYF. CDR3 nucleotide sequence: TGTGCCAGCAGCCAAGATCTTAGGAAAAACATTCAGTACTTC.

This clonotype was counted at least ten times. The chain recombines TRBV7-2 with TRBJ1-2; D ambiguous. V was trimmed by 5 bases and J by 2 bases, leaving 12 bases between them. CDR3 length equals 14 residues. Germline CDR1 SGHTA, CDR2 FQGNSA. CDR3 nucleotide sequence: TGTGCCAGCAGCCCCCGACAAGGAAACTATGGCTACACCTTC. This translates into CASSPRQGNYGYTF.

The chain employs TRBV5-6 and TRBJ2-5, with 7 bases that match TRBD1. Germline V gives CDR1 SGHDT, CDR2 YYEEEE. J lost 1 base, V lost 2 bases, and 5 bases had no gene match. The CDR3 totals 15 residues. The CDR3 DNA reads as TGTGCCAGCAGCTTCAAGACAGGGACCCAAGAGACCCAGTACTTC. This gives the protein CASSFKTGTQETQYF.

Turning to this clonotype: A read error may be the cause here, since a much bigger clone is one base away. The rearrangement links TRBV4-1 to TRBJ2-5; D may be TRBD1 (7 bases). Matching the DNA end better, TRBJ2-7 makes the J call doubtful. CDR1 is MGHRA, CDR2 YSYEKL, per germline. The CDR3 is 17 amino acids. The CDR3 reads CASSQVSSEGAVYEQYF. The CDR3 coding sequence is TGCGCCAGCAGCCAAGTATCTAGCGAGGGGGCGGTCTACGAGCAGTACTTC.

The chain carries TRBV29-1 and TRBJ2-1; TRBD1 matches at 9 bases. CDR1 SQVTM and CDR2 ANQGSEA come from the germline V gene. This CDR3 is 14 amino acids long. Trimming took 2 bases from V and 8 from J; bases not matched to a gene: 7. CDR3 in amino acids: CSVETGQGLDEQFF. The DNA for the CDR3 is TGCAGCGTTGAAACGGGACAGGGCTTGGATGAGCAGTTCTTC.

The chain is built from TRBV4-3 and TRBJ1-2; D gene ambiguous. The V gene lost 0 bases and the J gene lost 4 bases, with 18 bases spanning the gap. This CDR3 comprises 17 residues. CDR1 is LGHNA, CDR2 YSLEER, per germline. For the CDR3, the DNA is TGCGCCAGCAGCCAAGAGCTTGGAGGGCTCGGAGGCTATGGCTACACCTTC. It is translated as CASSQELGGLGGYGYTF.

This clonotype has only a few counts. This chain uses TRBV7-2 with TRBJ2-1; 9 bases line up with TRBD1. Germline V gives CDR1 SGHTA, CDR2 FQGNSA. J was trimmed by 4 bases and V by 1 base; bases with no gene match: 8. The CDR3 covers 17 residues. CDR3 residues: CASSLVWGTGPYNEQFF. The CDR3 nucleotides read TGTGCCAGCAGCTTAGTTTGGGGGACAGGGCCATACAATGAGCAGTTCTTC.

The chain links TRBV29-1 to TRBJ2-4, with 9 bases fitting TRBD2. After removal of 5 bases from V and 3 bases from J, the junction contained 8 bases not matched to a gene. Per germline, CDR1 SQVTM and CDR2 ANQGSEA. The CDR3 sequence is 15 residues long. CDR3 in DNA: TGCAGCGTTAGCGGGAGGATGGGCCTCAAAAACATTCAGTACTTC. Translating gives CSVSGRMGLKNIQYF.

This chain links TRBV6-5 with TRBJ2-7; D uncertain. This CDR3 contains 14 residues. Germline CDR1 is MNHEY and CDR2 is SVGAGI. With 6 bases removed from V and 4 bases from J, the gap between germline ends came to 16 bases. The CDR3 nucleotides are TGTGCCAGCAGCCCTACTCGCAGGTCGTACGAGCAGTACTTC. Translation: CASSPTRRSYEQYF.

V is TRBV29-1 and J is TRBJ1-2; D is perhaps TRBD1 (5 bases). Germline CDR1 is SQVTM and CDR2 is ANQGSEA. The length of the CDR3 is 13 residues. V dropped 0 bases and J dropped 4 bases, with 9 bases sitting between them. The CDR3 sequence is CSVEEGEGYGYTF. Written as DNA, the CDR3 is TGCAGCGTTGAAGAGGGGGAAGGCTATGGCTACACCTTC.

The rearrangement links TRBV7-2 to TRBJ2-4, with 11 bases aligning to TRBD2. The J call may not be correct, given that the DNA end is closer to TRBJ2-7. Germline V gene sequence: CDR1 SGHTA, CDR2 FQGNSA. This CDR3 contains 16 residues. The CDR3 reads CASSLGTSGSQSEQYF. The CDR3 DNA reads TGTGCCAGCAGCTTAGGTACTAGCGGGAGCCAAAGCGAGCAGTACTTC.

The chain has TRBV4-2 and TRBJ2-2; TRBD1 is a possible D gene (5 bases). Trimming took 2 bases from V and 3 from J, leaving 10 bases between them. This CDR3 is 15 amino acids long. Germline CDR1 is LGHNA and CDR2 is YNFKEQ. CDR3 protein: CASSQSGQDTGELFF. The CDR3 DNA reads as TGTGCCAGCAGCCAATCCGGACAAGACACCGGGGAGCTGTTTTTT.

The rearrangement joins TRBV28 to TRBJ2-1; D could derive from TRBD1 or TRBD2 (7 bases each). The J call is doubtful: the DNA matches TRBJ2-7 better. The CDR3 is 16 residues long. Germline assignment: CDR1 MDHEN and CDR2 SYDVKM. The DNA for the CDR3 is TGTGCCAGCAGTTCAGGGGGGGAAAGCTCCTACAATGAGCAGTACTTC. Amino acids: CASSSGGESSYNEQYF.

The rearrangement joins TRBV5-1 to TRBJ2-7; D not certain. Germline CDR1 SGHRS, CDR2 YFSETQ. The CDR3 totals 11 residues. V was trimmed by 3 bases and J by 8 bases, leaving 9 bases between them. The CDR3 DNA follows: TGCGCCAGCAGCTCTAGTTACAAGCAGTACTTC. Its protein product is CASSSSYKQYF.

The rearrangement uses TRBV28 and TRBJ2-3; D gene uncertain. The V gene lost 5 bases and the J gene lost 6 bases, with 12 bases spanning the gap. The CDR3 totals 13 residues. Germline V gives CDR1 MDHEN, CDR2 SYDVKM. The DNA of the CDR3 is TGTGCCAGCAGTCCCGAAGACCCGGATACGCAGTATTTT. Residues: CASSPEDPDTQYF. Full variable domain (missing parts from reference TRBV28 and TRBJ2-3): DVKVTQSSRYLVKRTGEKVFLECVQDMDHENMFWYRQDPGLGLRLIYFSYDVKMKEKGDIPEGYSVSREKKERFSLILESASTNQTSMYLCASSPEDPDTQYFGPGTRLTVL.

This clonotype was counted ten times or more. The CDR3 DNA sequence: TGTGCCAGCCGACAGGGAGAGACCTGGGAGCAGTACTTC. Its translation: CASRQGETWEQYF. V and J are TRBV27 and TRBJ2-5, with TRBD1 matching 7 bases. The CDR3 is 13 amino acids. The J segment lost 11 bases and the V segment lost 8 bases, leaving 14 bases of the junction unmatched. Germline-derived CDR1 and CDR2 are MNHEY and SMNVEV (reference sequence).

The table lists this clonotype with a few counts. V is TRBV28 and J is TRBJ2-7; no firm D call. In germline, CDR1 is MDHEN, CDR2 SYDVKM. The CDR3 has 16 amino acids. Trimming took off 1 base at V and 0 bases at J, with 13 bases between the two ends. The chain's CDR3 is CASSLSRRSASYEQYF. The CDR3 bases are TGTGCCAGCAGTTTATCCCGGCGGTCAGCCTCCTACGAGCAGTACTTC.

The V call is TRBV6-5, the J call TRBJ2-7, with 11 bases identical to TRBD2. There are 15 residues in the CDR3. The V and J ends lost 2 bases and 3 bases, in that order; junction bases with no gene match: 3. The germline CDR1 and CDR2 sequences are MNHEY and SVGAGI. This CDR3 is CASSYALAGGYEQYF. The CDR3 DNA reads as TGTGCCAGCAGTTACGCCCTAGCGGGGGGCTACGAGCAGTACTTC.

This clonotype was seen a few times. The rearrangement joins TRBV3-1 to TRBJ1-1; D gene uncertain. Germline V gene sequence: CDR1 LGHDT, CDR2 YNNKEL (reference sequence). V was shortened by 0 bases and J by 3 bases, with 5 bases between the two germline ends. The CDR3 extends over 13 amino acids. As DNA, the CDR3 is TGTGCCAGCAGCCAAGAAGGGTACACTGAAGCTTTCTTT. This encodes CASSQEGYTEAFF. Full variable domain (rest looked up from reference TRBV3-1 and TRBJ1-1): DTAVSQTPKYLVTQMGNDKSIKCEQNLGHDTMYWYKQDSKKFLKIMFSYNNKELIINETVPNRFSPKSPDKAHLNLHINSLELGDSAVYFCASSQEGYTEAFFGQGTRLTVV.

This clonotype was seen at least ten times. The chain links TRBV20-1 to TRBJ2-2; 10 bases align to TRBD1. Germline CDR1 DFQATT, CDR2 SNEGSKA (reference sequence). CDR3 length: 15 residues. Trimming took 3 bases from V and 7 from J; bases not matched to a gene: 8. In DNA form, the CDR3 reads TGCAGTGCTAGGCCGGGGACAGGGGTCGACGGGGAGCTGTTTTTT. This codes for CSARPGTGVDGELFF.